The subject of this entry is one TCR beta chain. The target antigen is unknown. This entry belongs to a study of PD-1 blockade in classical Hodgkin lymphoma. Findings and limits, study-wide: Complete responders entered with baseline diversity on par with newly diagnosed patients, the results showed.

V dropped 8 bases and J dropped 2; count of bases not matched to a gene: 6. This CDR3 spans 15 amino acids. CDR1 is MGHRA and CDR2 is YSYEKL in the germline V gene. Time point here: cycle 4 day 1 (C4D1), after 6 weeks of nivolumab. All the patients suffered relapse after autologous stem cell transplantation, and brentuximab vedotin exposure differed. Negative selection with magnets was how CD8+ T cells were isolated from the thawed PBMCs. Clones were read by immunoSEQ multiplex PCR, and TCRdb kept only the in-frame ones, dropping some. Of almost 20,000 clones listed, roughly 80% were seen once; the top ten hold more than 5.5%.

This sample comprised CD8+ T cells from blood, obtained before the fourth cycle of nivolumab. This clonotype was obtained from a human donor with classical Hodgkin lymphoma. This chain links TRBV4-1 with TRBJ2-3; 11 bases agree with TRBD2. Here the CDR3 reads CASQTSGGPTDTQYF. DNA of the CDR3: TGCGCCAGCCAAACTAGCGGGGGCCCCACAGATACGCAGTATTTT.